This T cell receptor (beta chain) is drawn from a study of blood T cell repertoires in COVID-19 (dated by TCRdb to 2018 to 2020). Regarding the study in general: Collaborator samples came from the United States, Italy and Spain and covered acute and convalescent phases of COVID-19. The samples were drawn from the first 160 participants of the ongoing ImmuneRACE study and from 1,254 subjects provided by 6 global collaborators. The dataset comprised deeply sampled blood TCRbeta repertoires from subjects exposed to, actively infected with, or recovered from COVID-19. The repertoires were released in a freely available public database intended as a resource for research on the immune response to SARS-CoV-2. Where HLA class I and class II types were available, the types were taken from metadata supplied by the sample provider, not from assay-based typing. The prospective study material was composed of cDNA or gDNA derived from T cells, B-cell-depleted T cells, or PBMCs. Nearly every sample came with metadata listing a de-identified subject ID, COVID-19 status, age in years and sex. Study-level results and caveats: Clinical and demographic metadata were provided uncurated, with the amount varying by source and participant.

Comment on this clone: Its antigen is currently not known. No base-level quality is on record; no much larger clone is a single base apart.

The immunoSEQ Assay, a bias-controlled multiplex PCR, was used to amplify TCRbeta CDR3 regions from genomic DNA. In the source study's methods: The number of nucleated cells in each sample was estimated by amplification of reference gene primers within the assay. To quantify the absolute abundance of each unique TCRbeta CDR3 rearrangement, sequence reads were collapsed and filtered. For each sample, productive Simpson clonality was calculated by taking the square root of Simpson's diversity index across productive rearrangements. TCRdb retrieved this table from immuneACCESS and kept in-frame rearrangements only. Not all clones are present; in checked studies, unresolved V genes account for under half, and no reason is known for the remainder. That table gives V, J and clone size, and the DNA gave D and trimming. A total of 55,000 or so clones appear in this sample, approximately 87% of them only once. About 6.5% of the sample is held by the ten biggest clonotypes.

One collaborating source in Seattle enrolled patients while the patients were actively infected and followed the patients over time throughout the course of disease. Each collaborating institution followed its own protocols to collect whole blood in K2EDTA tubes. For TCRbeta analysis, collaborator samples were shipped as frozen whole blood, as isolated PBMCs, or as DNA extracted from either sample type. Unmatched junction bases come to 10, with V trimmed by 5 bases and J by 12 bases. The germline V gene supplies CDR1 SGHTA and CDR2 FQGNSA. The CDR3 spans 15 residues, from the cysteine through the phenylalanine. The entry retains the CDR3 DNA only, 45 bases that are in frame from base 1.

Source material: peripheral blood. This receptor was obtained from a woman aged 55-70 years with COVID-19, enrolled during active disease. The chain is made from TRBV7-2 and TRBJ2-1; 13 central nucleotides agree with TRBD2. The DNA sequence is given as TGTGCCAGCAGCCCCCGGACTAGCGGGAGCCTTGTGCAGTTCTTC. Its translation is CASSPRTSGSLVQFF.